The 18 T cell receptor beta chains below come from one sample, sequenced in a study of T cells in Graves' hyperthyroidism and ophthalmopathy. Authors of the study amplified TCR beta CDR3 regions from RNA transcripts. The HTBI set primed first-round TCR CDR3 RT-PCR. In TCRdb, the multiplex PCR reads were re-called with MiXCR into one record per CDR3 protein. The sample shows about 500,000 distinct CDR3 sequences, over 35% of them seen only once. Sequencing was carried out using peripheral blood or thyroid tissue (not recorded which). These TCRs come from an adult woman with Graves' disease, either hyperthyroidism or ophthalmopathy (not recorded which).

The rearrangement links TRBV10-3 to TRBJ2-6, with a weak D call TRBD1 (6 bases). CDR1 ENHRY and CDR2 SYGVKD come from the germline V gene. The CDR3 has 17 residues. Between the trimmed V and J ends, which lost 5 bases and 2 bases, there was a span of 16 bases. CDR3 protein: CAISPPVGATGANVLTF. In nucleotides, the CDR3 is TGTGCCATCAGTCCTCCGGTGGGGGCGACTGGGGCCAACGTCCTGACTTTC.

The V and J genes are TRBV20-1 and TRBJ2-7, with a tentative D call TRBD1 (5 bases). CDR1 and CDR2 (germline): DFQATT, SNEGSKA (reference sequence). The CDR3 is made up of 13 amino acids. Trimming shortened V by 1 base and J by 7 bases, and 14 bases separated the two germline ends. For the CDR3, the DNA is TGCAGTGCTAGAGTACAGGACCTCGGGGAGCAGTACTTC. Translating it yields CSARVQDLGEQYF.

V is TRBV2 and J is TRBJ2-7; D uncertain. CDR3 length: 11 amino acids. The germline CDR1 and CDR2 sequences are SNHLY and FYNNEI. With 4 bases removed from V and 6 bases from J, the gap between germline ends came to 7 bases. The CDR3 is CASSVVIEQYF. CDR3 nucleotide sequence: TGTGCCAGCAGTGTGGTTATCGAGCAGTACTTC.

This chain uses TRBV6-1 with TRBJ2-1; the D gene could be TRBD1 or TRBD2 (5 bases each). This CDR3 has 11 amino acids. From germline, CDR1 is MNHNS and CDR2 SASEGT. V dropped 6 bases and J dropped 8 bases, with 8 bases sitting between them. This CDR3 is CASRGVDEQFF. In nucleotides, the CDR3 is TGTGCCAGCAGGGGGGTGGATGAGCAGTTCTTC.

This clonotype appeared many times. The CDR3 sequence: CASRGLGSNTGELFF. Here the CDR3 DNA reads TGTGCCAGCAGAGGACTCGGATCGAACACCGGGGAGCTGTTTTTT. This sequence joins TRBV25-1 and TRBJ2-2; TRBD2 is a possible D gene (5 bases). The CDR3 has 15 amino acids. The V end lost 6 bases, the J end lost 0 bases, and 11 bases lay between the germline ends. The germline V gene encodes CDR1 MGHDK and CDR2 SYGVNS.

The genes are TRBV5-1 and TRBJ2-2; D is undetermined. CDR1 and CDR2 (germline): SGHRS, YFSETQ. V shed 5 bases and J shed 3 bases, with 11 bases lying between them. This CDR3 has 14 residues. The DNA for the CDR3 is TGCGCCAGCAGGACGAGCCGCGACACCGGGGAGCTGTTTTTT. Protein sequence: CASRTSRDTGELFF. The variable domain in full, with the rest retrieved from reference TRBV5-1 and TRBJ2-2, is KAGVTQTPRYLIKTRGQQVTLSCSPISGHRSVSWYQQTPGQGLQFLFEYFSETQRNKGNFPGRFSGRQFSNSRSEMNVSTLELGDSALYLCASRTSRDTGELFFGEGSRLTVL.

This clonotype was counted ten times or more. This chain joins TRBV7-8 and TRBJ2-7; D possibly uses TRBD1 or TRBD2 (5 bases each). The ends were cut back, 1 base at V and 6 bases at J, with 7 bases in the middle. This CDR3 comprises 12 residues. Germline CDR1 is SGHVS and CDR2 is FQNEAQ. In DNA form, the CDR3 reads TGTGCCAGCAGCTTAGTGAGGGGCGAGCAGTACTTC. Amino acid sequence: CASSLVRGEQYF.

The CDR3 coding sequence is TGCAGCGTTCAGGGAGGGATCGGTCAGCCCCAGCATTTT. Translating gives CSVQGGIGQPQHF. This chain links TRBV29-1 with TRBJ1-5; weak D call: TRBD1 (5 bases). Trimming took 5 bases from V and 6 from J, leaving 14 bases between them. Germline V gene data show CDR1 as SQVTM and CDR2 as ANQGSEA. This CDR3 has 13 residues.

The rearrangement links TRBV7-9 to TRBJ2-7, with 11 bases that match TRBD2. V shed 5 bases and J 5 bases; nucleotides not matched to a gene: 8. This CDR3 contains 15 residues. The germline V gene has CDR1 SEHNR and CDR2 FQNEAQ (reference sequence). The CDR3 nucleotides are TGTGCCAGCAGCCGAACTAGCGGGAGCATTCACGAGCAGTACTTC. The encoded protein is CASSRTSGSIHEQYF.

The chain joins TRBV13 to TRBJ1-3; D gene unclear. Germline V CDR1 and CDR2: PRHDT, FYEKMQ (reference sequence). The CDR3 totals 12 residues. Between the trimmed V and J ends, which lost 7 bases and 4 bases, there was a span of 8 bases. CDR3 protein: CASKTSGNTIYF. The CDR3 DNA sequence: TGTGCCAGCAAGACTAGCGGAAACACCATATATTTT.

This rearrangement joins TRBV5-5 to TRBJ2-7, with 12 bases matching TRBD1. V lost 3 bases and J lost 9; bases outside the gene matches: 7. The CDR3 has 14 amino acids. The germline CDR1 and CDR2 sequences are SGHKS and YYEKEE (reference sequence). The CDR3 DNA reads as TGTGCCAGCAGCTCCGGGACAGGGGGCCTAGTGCAGTACTTC. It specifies CASSSGTGGLVQYF.

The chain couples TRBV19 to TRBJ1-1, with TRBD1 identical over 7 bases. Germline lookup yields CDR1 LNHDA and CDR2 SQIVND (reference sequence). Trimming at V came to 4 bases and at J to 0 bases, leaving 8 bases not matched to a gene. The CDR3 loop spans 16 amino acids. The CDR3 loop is CASSSDRQGLNTEAFF. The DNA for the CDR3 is TGTGCCAGTAGTAGCGATCGACAGGGCTTGAACACTGAAGCTTTCTTT.

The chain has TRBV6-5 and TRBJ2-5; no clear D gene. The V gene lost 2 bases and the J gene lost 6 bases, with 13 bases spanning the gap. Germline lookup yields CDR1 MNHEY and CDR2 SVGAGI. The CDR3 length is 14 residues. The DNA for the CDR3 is TGTGCCAGCAGTTACCGGCCCGGAGTCCAGACCCAGTACTTC. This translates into CASSYRPGVQTQYF.

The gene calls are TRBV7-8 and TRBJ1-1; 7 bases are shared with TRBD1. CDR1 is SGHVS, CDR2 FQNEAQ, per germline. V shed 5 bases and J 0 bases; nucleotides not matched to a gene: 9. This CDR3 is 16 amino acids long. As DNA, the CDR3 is TGTGCCAGCAGCCGCATAGGGACAGCTATGAACACTGAAGCTTTCTTT. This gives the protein CASSRIGTAMNTEAFF.

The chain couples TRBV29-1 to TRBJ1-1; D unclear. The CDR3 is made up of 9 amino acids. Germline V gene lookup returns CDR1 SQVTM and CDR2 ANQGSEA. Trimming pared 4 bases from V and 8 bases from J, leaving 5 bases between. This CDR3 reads CSVGREAFF. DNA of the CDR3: TGCAGCGTTGGTCGGGAAGCTTTCTTT.

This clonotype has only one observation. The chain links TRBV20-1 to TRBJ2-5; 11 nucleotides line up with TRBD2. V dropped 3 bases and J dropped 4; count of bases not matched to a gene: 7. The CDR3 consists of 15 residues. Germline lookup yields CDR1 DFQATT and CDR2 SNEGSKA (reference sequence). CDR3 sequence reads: CSASSVAGGGETQYF. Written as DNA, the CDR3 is TGCAGTGCTAGTTCTGTAGCGGGGGGGGGAGAGACCCAGTACTTC.

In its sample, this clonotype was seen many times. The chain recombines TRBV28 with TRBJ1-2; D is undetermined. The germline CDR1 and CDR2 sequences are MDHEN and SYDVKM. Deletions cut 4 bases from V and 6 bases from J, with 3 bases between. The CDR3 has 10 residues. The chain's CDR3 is CASSSDGYTF. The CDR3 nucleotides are TGTGCCAGCAGTTCGGATGGCTACACCTTC.

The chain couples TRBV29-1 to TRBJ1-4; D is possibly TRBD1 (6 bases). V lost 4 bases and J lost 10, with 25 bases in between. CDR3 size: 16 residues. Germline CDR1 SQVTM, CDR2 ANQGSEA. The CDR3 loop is CSVVTTGTGAEGKLFF. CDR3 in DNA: TGCAGCGTTGTTACCACAGGGACCGGAGCAGAGGGAAAACTGTTTTTT.